These 30 T cell receptor beta chains share one sample of origin, sequenced in a study of shared clonotypes between healthy human individuals. Method: immunoSEQ multiplex PCR; TCRdb's copy keeps in-frame clones and lacks some. The sample gives about 1 million clones, about 75% of which show up once; roughly 1.4% is in the top ten. Sequencing input: memory CD4+ T cells sorted from blood. Subset defined: CD45RA-negative fraction. These TCRs come from a man in his late teens or twenties in good health.

V is TRBV11-2 and J is TRBJ2-6, with D possibly being TRBD1 or TRBD2 (5 bases each). This CDR3 is 17 amino acids long. V was pared by 2 bases and J by 2 bases, with 13 bases between. CDR1 and CDR2 from the germline V gene are SGHAT and FQNNGV. CDR3: CASSLLTGGTGANVLTF. The DNA of the CDR3 is TGTGCCAGCAGCTTATTGACTGGGGGAACTGGGGCCAACGTCCTGACTTTC.

V is TRBV10-3 and J is TRBJ2-3; the D gene could be TRBD1 or TRBD2 (5 bases each). CDR3 length: 15 residues. Per germline, CDR1 ENHRY and CDR2 SYGVKD. V lost 4 bases, J lost 0 bases, and 11 bases lay in between. The CDR3 loop is CAISGDPGSTDTQYF. The CDR3 DNA reads as TGTGCCATCAGTGGGGACCCCGGCAGCACAGATACGCAGTATTTT.

The rearrangement uses TRBV12-5 and TRBJ2-2; no firm D call. Germline V gives CDR1 LGHNT, CDR2 FRNRAP. The CDR3 covers 12 residues. Trimming pared 1 base from V and 4 bases from J, leaving 1 base between. CDR3 sequence reads: CASGLGTGELFF. The CDR3 coding sequence is TGTGCTAGTGGTTTGGGCACCGGGGAGCTGTTTTTT. The entire variable domain, with the rest obtained from reference TRBV12-5 and TRBJ2-2, is as follows: DARVTQTPRHKVTEMGQEVTMRCQPILGHNTVFWYRQTMMQGLELLAYFRNRAPLDDSGMPKDRFSAEMPDATLATLKIQPSEPRDSAVYFCASGLGTGELFFGEGSRLTVL.

The rearrangement joins TRBV27 to TRBJ1-3; 7 nucleotides agree with TRBD1. V trimming: 6 bases; J trimming: 2 bases; junction bases outside the gene matches: 1. The germline CDR1 and CDR2 sequences are MNHEY and SMNVEV (reference sequence). The CDR3 is made up of 13 amino acids. DNA of the CDR3: TGTGCCAGCAGGGACAGGACTGGAAACACCATATATTTT. Amino acid sequence: CASRDRTGNTIYF.

This clone was seen only once. J is TRBJ2-1 and V is TRBV2; 12 bases map to TRBD2. CDR3 length: 15 residues. The junction had 8 bases not matched to a gene; V was cut back by 7 bases and J by 7 bases. The germline CDR1 and CDR2 sequences are SNHLY and FYNNEI. The CDR3 DNA sequence: TGTGCCAGCAAGAAGACTAGCGGGAGAGATAATGAGCAGTTCTTC. Translated, it gives CASKKTSGRDNEQFF. Using reference TRBV2 and TRBJ2-1 for the parts outside the CDR3, the full variable domain is EPEVTQTPSHQVTQMGQEVILRCVPISNHLYFYWYRQILGQKVEFLVSFYNNEISEKSEIFDDQFSVERPDGSNFTLKIRSTKLEDSAMYFCASKKTSGRDNEQFFGPGTRLTVL.

In the case of this clone: Other nucleotide sequences from this sample produce the same CDR3. This chain joins TRBV6-5 and TRBJ2-7, with TRBD1 matching over 7 bases. The germline V gene has CDR1 MNHEY and CDR2 SVGAGI. This CDR3 has 13 residues. V dropped 4 bases and J dropped 3; count of bases not matched to a gene: 3. This chain's CDR3 is CASSLNRGYEQYF. CDR3 sequence (DNA): TGTGCCAGCAGTTTAAACAGGGGCTACGAGCAGTACTTC.

This chain joins TRBV7-2 and TRBJ2-7; D ambiguous. This CDR3 has 13 residues. Looked up from germline, CDR1 is SGHTA and CDR2 is FQGNSA. The V end lost 2 bases, the J end lost 4 bases, and 9 bases lay between the germline ends. The CDR3 loop is CASSLSVFYEQYF. The CDR3 nucleotides read TGTGCCAGCAGCTTATCTGTGTTTTACGAGCAGTACTTC. The entire variable domain, with the rest obtained from reference TRBV7-2 and TRBJ2-7, is as follows: GAGVSQSPSNKVTEKGKDVELRCDPISGHTALYWYRQSLGQGLEFLIYFQGNSAPDKSGLPSDRFSAERTGGSVSTLTIQRTQQEDSAVYLCASSLSVFYEQYFGPGTRLTVT.

A note on this clone: Other DNA sequences in the same sample also yield this CDR3. This chain joins TRBV11-3 and TRBJ2-3; D might be TRBD2 (6 bases). The CDR3 runs 13 residues. V was trimmed by 3 bases and J by 6 bases, leaving 10 bases between them. Germline V gene lookup returns CDR1 SGHNT and CDR2 YENEEA. The CDR3 sequence is CASSLGGRDTQYF. CDR3 bases: TGTGCCAGCAGCTTGGGTGGGAGGGATACGCAGTATTTT.

The chain is built from TRBV30 and TRBJ1-4; weak D call: TRBD1 (5 bases). The V end lost 5 bases, the J end lost 5 bases, and 12 bases lay between the germline ends. This CDR3 comprises 13 residues. CDR1 and CDR2 from the germline V gene are GTSNPN and SVGIG (reference sequence). Written as DNA, the CDR3 is TGTGCCTGGGCTCGGACAAGAAATGAAAAACTGTTTTTT. Translated, it gives CAWARTRNEKLFF. The full variable domain, completed using reference TRBV30 and TRBJ1-4, is SQTIHQWPATLVQPVGSPLSLECTVEGTSNPNLYWYRQAAGRGLQLLFYSVGIGQISSEVPQNLSASRPQDRQFILSSKKLLLSDSGFYLCAWARTRNEKLFFGSGTQLSVL.

This chain connects TRBV21-1 to TRBJ2-4; the D call of TRBD1 is as the table states it, not checked on the DNA. TRBV21-1 is deemed a pseudogene. The CDR3 has 17 amino acids. The CDR3 loop is CASSKTRQGAAKNIQYF. CDR3 nucleotide sequence: TGTGCCAGCAGCAAAACGCGACAGGGGGCCGCCAAAAACATTCAGTACTTC.

In its sample, this clone was seen once. V and J are TRBV6-6 and TRBJ1-4, with 7 bases matching TRBD1. The J segment lost 4 bases and the V segment lost 6 bases, leaving 8 bases of the junction unmatched. CDR3 length equals 15 residues. Germline CDR1 reads MNHNY; CDR2 reads SVGAGI (reference sequence). CDR3 DNA: TGTGCCAGCAGATCCGGGGGACAGCTTAATGAAAAACTGTTTTTT. Its translation is CASRSGGQLNEKLFF.

This chain's CDR3 is CATQWGGAGDGYTF. The CDR3 nucleotides read TGTGCCACCCAGTGGGGGGGGGCTGGAGATGGCTACACCTTC. The chain has TRBV6-5 and TRBJ1-2; weak D call: TRBD1 (6 bases). The length of the CDR3 is 14 residues. CDR1 MNHEY and CDR2 SVGAGI come from the germline V gene. V dropped 10 bases and J dropped 6 bases, with 21 bases sitting between them.

V gene TRBV27 combines with J gene TRBJ2-7, with 7 positions matching TRBD2. Germline V gene lookup returns CDR1 MNHEY and CDR2 SMNVEV (reference sequence). V dropped 6 bases and J dropped 2; count of bases not matched to a gene: 10. This CDR3 has 15 residues. DNA for the CDR3: TGTGCCAGCAGCCCCCGAGGAGCGGGACCCTACGAGCAGTACTTC. It yields the protein CASSPRGAGPYEQYF.

V is TRBV7-3 and J is TRBJ2-1; 8 nucleotides agree with TRBD2. Germline CDR1 is SGHTA and CDR2 is FQGTGA. J gave up 7 bases and V 2 bases, and 13 bases lay outside the gene matches. This CDR3 is 17 amino acids long. The CDR3 sequence is CASSLLPRGTRGNEQFF. The CDR3 DNA reads as TGTGCCAGCAGCTTACTCCCCCGAGGGACTAGAGGGAATGAGCAGTTCTTC.

DNA of the CDR3: TGCGCCAGCAGCTTGGCCCAGGTTAACCCTGAAGCTTTCTTT. Amino acids: CASSLAQVNPEAFF. This chain uses TRBV5-1 with TRBJ1-1; D is uncertain. Trimming left V 0 bases short and J 6 bases short, with 12 bases between. The length of the CDR3 is 14 residues. CDR1 is SGHRS, CDR2 YFSETQ, per germline.

This chain uses TRBV19 with TRBJ1-2; 7 positions match TRBD1. The CDR3 has 15 amino acids. The germline gives CDR1 LNHDA, CDR2 SQIVND (reference sequence). After removal of 3 bases from V and 6 bases from J, the junction contained 10 bases not matched to a gene. The CDR3 here is CASSMAPGRGNGYTF. Written as DNA, the CDR3 is TGTGCCAGTAGTATGGCCCCCGGCAGGGGGAATGGCTACACCTTC.

In its sample, this clone was seen once. The gene calls are TRBV29-1 and TRBJ2-7; 7 bases agree with TRBD1. Germline V gene lookup returns CDR1 SQVTM and CDR2 ANQGSEA. This CDR3 contains 14 residues. Germline trimming cut 3 bases from V and 0 bases from J; bases unmatched to any gene: 5. The CDR3: CSVDGSGGSYEQYF. CDR3 nucleotides: TGCAGCGTTGACGGGTCAGGGGGCTCCTACGAGCAGTACTTC.

The sample holds a few counts of this clone. The same CDR3 can be traced to other DNA sequences in this sample. V usage is TRBV6-5 and J usage is TRBJ2-5; D call uncertain. The CDR3 spans 11 residues. Trimming cost V 6 bases and J 4 bases, with 6 bases left between them. The germline CDR1 and CDR2 sequences are MNHEY and SVGAGI. The CDR3: CASSTTETQYF. The CDR3 nucleotides read TGTGCCAGCAGCACAACAGAGACCCAGTACTTC.

This clone came up once. The CDR3 DNA sequence: TGTGCCAGCAGCCATGAACCTGGACTTGGCGCAGATACGCAGTATTTT. It is translated as CASSHEPGLGADTQYF. The V gene is TRBV7-9, the J gene TRBJ2-3; D is perhaps TRBD2 (5 bases). Germline V lookup: CDR1 SEHNR, CDR2 FQNEAQ (reference sequence). The V and J ends lost 5 bases and 4 bases respectively, with 19 bases between them. This CDR3 contains 16 residues.

V gene TRBV2 combines with J gene TRBJ1-5; D is possibly TRBD1 (5 bases). This CDR3 contains 13 residues. Trimming left V 6 bases short and J 0 bases short, with 6 bases between. CDR1 and CDR2 (germline): SNHLY, FYNNEI. CDR3 in amino acids: CASRGDSNQPQHF. Written as DNA, the CDR3 is TGTGCCAGCAGGGGGGATAGCAATCAGCCCCAGCATTTT.

The gene calls are TRBV9 and TRBJ2-5; TRBD1 is a possible D gene (7 bases). V was clipped by 2 bases and J by 2 bases, with 13 bases between them. The CDR3 covers 15 residues. Germline CDR1 and CDR2: SGDLS and YYNGEE. The CDR3 DNA reads TGTGCCAGCAGCGTGTCAGGGGGGAGTCAAGAGACCCAGTACTTC. It encodes CASSVSGGSQETQYF.

The genes are TRBV7-9 and TRBJ1-6; maybe TRBD1 (5 bases). CDR3 length: 14 amino acids. Germline values: CDR1 SEHNR, CDR2 FQNEAQ (reference sequence). The V gene lost 7 bases and the J gene lost 6 bases, with 13 bases spanning the gap. The CDR3, as DNA: TGTGCCAGCACCGAGTGGGGGGTTAATTCACCCCTCCACTTT. Protein: CASTEWGVNSPLHF. The variable domain in full, completed from reference TRBV7-9 and TRBJ1-6, reads DTGVSQNPRHKITKRGQNVTFRCDPISEHNRLYWYRQTLGQGPEFLTYFQNEAQLEKSRLLSDRFSAERPKGSFSTLEIQRTEQGDSAMYLCASTEWGVNSPLHFGNGTRLTVT.

The J gene is TRBJ1-6, the V gene TRBV28; TRBD1 aligns across 9 bases. The CDR3 sequence is 15 residues long. Germline V lookup: CDR1 MDHEN, CDR2 SYDVKM. J lost 10 bases, V lost 7 bases, and 11 bases had no gene match. The CDR3 DNA follows: TGTGCCAGCACCCTAAGGGGACAGGGTGAATCACCCCTCCACTTT. This gives the protein CASTLRGQGESPLHF.

This rearrangement joins TRBV6-5 to TRBJ1-2; D remains ambiguous. The V gene's germline CDR1 is MNHEY and CDR2 SVGAGI. Trimming took off 4 bases at V and 0 bases at J, with 3 bases between the two ends. The CDR3 runs 12 residues. The CDR3 coding sequence is TGTGCCAGCAGTTCCACTAACTATGGCTACACCTTC. This translates into CASSSTNYGYTF.

This chain joins TRBV21-1 and TRBJ2-7; TRBD2 is the table's D call, not checked against the DNA. TRBV21-1 counts as a pseudogene. The CDR3 runs 14 residues. CDR3 in amino acids: CASSKTGWAYEQYF. DNA for the CDR3: TGTGCCAGCAGCAAGACGGGGTGGGCCTACGAGCAGTACTTC.

This sequence joins TRBV30 and TRBJ2-5; D not resolved. In germline, CDR1 is GTSNPN, CDR2 SVGIG (reference sequence). V shed 4 bases and J shed 3 bases, with 9 bases lying between them. The CDR3 spans 12 residues. In DNA, the CDR3 is TGTGCCTGGATGGGGAACAAAGAGACCCAGTACTTC. Amino acids: CAWMGNKETQYF.

The J gene is TRBJ1-5, the V gene TRBV19; no clear D gene. CDR1 is LNHDA and CDR2 is SQIVND in the germline V gene (reference sequence). This CDR3 is 14 amino acids long. V dropped 5 bases and J dropped 1 base, with 9 bases sitting between them. In nucleotides, the CDR3 is TGTGCCAGTAGTGATCGAAAAAGCAATCAGCCCCAGCATTTT. Residues: CASSDRKSNQPQHF.

The chain has TRBV27 and TRBJ2-7; D assignment may be TRBD1 or TRBD2 (5 bases each). Germline V CDR1 and CDR2: MNHEY, SMNVEV (reference sequence). The CDR3 is 15 amino acids. V lost 7 bases, J lost 5 bases, and 21 bases lay in between. The CDR3 sequence is CASTVRADTGDEQYF. CDR3 sequence (DNA): TGTGCCAGCACCGTCAGGGCCGACACCGGGGACGAGCAGTACTTC.

This sequence joins TRBV27 and TRBJ2-7; possible D gene TRBD1, 6 bases. Between the trimmed V and J ends, which lost 4 bases and 6 bases, there was a span of 16 bases. The CDR3 runs to 14 residues. Germline values: CDR1 MNHEY, CDR2 SMNVEV (reference sequence). The CDR3 coding sequence is TGTGCCAGCAGTTCATCCGGGACACCGGGCGAGCAGTACTTC. Translating it yields CASSSSGTPGEQYF.

This chain connects TRBV7-8 to TRBJ2-3, with TRBD1 matching 9 bases. Trimming removed 5 bases from V and 3 bases from J; junction bases left unmatched: 6. The germline V gene encodes CDR1 SGHVS and CDR2 FQNEAQ. This CDR3 is 15 amino acids long. The CDR3 DNA is TGTGCCAGCAGCACACGGGACAGGGCGACAGATACGCAGTATTTT. It translates to CASSTRDRATDTQYF.